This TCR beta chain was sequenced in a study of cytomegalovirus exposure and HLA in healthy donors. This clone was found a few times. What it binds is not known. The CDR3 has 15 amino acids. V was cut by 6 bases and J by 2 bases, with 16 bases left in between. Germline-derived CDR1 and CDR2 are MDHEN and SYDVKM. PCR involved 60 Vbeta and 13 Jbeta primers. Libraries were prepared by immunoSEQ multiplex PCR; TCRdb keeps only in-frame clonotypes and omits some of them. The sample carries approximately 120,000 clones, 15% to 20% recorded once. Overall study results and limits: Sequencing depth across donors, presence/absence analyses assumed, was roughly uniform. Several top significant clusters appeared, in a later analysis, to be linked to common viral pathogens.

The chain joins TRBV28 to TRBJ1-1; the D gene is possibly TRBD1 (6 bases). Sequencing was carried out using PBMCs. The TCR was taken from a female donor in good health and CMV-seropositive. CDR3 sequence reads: CASSRPDRLNTEAFF. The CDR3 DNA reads TGTGCCAGCAGCCGCCCGGACAGATTAAACACTGAAGCTTTCTTT. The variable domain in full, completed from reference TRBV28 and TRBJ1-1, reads DVKVTQSSRYLVKRTGEKVFLECVQDMDHENMFWYRQDPGLGLRLIYFSYDVKMKEKGDIPEGYSVSREKKERFSLILESASTNQTSMYLCASSRPDRLNTEAFFGQGTRLTVV.